The text below deals with one T cell receptor (beta chain). This record belongs to a study of T cells expressing NK-cell markers. The wider study: Out of eight donors sequenced, seven tested HCMV-seropositive and the remaining one seronegative.

There are 13 residues in the CDR3. CDR1 is SSHAT, CDR2 FNYEAQ, per germline (reference sequence). TCR beta cDNA was generated via 5'RACE template switching incorporating UMIs. TCRdb re-called the 5' RACE reads and gives one entry per CDR3 protein, without DNA. With 500,000 or so distinct CDR3 sequences in the sample, the ten largest clones hold roughly 3.4%. Sequenced: blood T cells: a sorted CD56 or NKG2C T cell subset, CD4+ or CD8+ T cells, or bulk PBMC T cells (not recorded which). This chain joins TRBV7-7 and TRBJ2-5; absent DNA, TCRdb's TRBD2 call cannot be checked. The source of this sequence is a man younger than 30 in good health. CDR3 region: CASSEVGGETQYF.